The clone carrying this TCR beta chain was detected only once. This sample stems from a study of blood T cell repertoires in COVID-19. At the level of the study: Specimens from acute and convalescent COVID-19 originated in the United States, Italy and Spain. From T cells, B-cell-depleted T cells, or PBMCs came the material, which was cDNA or gDNA.

Authors' methods: Amplification of reference gene primers was used by the study to estimate nucleated cell counts. Produced via immunoSEQ multiplex PCR; TCRdb's table is partial and in-frame only. V, J and clone size were drawn from that table, and D and trimming were deduced from the DNA. The table lists over 200,000 clones, 89% of them singletons, with about 4.8% in the top ten. What was sequenced was peripheral blood. The sequence came from a middle-aged woman with acute or convalescent COVID-19.

The DNA of the CDR3 is TGTGCCAGCAGCCAAGGTAGGCGGGGGGTGTACTCCATGGAGATACACAATGAGCAGTTCTTC. It codes for CASSQGRRGVYSMEIHNEQFF. This chain joins TRBV3-1 (or the pseudogene TRBV3-2) and TRBJ2-1; TRBD2 aligns across 8 bases. Trimming took 1 base from V and 5 from J; bases not matched to a gene: 22. The CDR3 has 21 residues. CDR1 and CDR2 (germline): LGHDT, YNNKEL (reference sequence).